The 21 T cell receptor beta chains below all came from one sample that was sequenced in a study of blood T cell repertoires in COVID-19. Using immunoSEQ multiplex PCR, the repertoire was profiled, and TCRdb retains in-frame clones only, with some absent. There are tens of thousands of clones in the sample; around 85% occur only once, and roughly 5.7% lies in the top ten. The sample comprised peripheral blood. The receptors come from a man in his sixties with acute or convalescent COVID-19.

The chain couples TRBV7-2 to TRBJ2-3, with 7 bases lining up with TRBD2. The trim removed 5 bases at V and 2 bases at J, leaving 7 bases unmatched. Germline V gene data show CDR1 as SGHTA and CDR2 as FQGNSA. The length of the CDR3 is 15 residues. CDR3 region: CASSQSGVNTDTQYF. The CDR3 bases are TGTGCCAGCAGCCAGAGCGGGGTAAACACAGATACGCAGTATTTT.

DNA for the CDR3: TGTGCCAGCAGCTTAGGGGACAGGGTAGGCACAGATACGCAGTATTTT. Translated, it gives CASSLGDRVGTDTQYF. The chain employs TRBV7-2 and TRBJ2-3, with 9 bases lining up with TRBD1. This CDR3 has 16 residues. Germline lookup yields CDR1 SGHTA and CDR2 FQGNSA. V shed 1 base, J shed 1 base, and the junction held 3 bases outside the gene matches. Together with reference TRBV7-2 and TRBJ2-3, the CDR3 gives the full variable domain: GAGVSQSPSNKVTEKGKDVELRCDPISGHTALYWYRQSLGQGLEFLIYFQGNSAPDKSGLPSDRFSAERTGGSVSTLTIQRTQQEDSAVYLCASSLGDRVGTDTQYFGPGTRLTVL.

The chain recombines TRBV27 with TRBJ2-7; TRBD1 matches 8 bases. V lost 6 bases to trimming and J lost 0 bases; unmatched junction nucleotides: 13. This CDR3 comprises 17 residues. Germline CDR1 and CDR2: MNHEY and SMNVEV (reference sequence). CDR3 loop: CASRKDYARGPSYEQYF. The CDR3 bases are TGTGCCAGCAGGAAGGACTATGCCAGGGGGCCCTCCTACGAGCAGTACTTC.

The chain employs TRBV20-1 and TRBJ1-5; 7 bases map to TRBD1. This CDR3 contains 17 residues. CDR1 DFQATT and CDR2 SNEGSKA come from the germline V gene (reference sequence). V lost 3 bases and J lost 2; bases outside the gene matches: 13. The CDR3 here is CSASQQGLSTGNQPQHF. The CDR3, as DNA: TGCAGTGCTAGTCAACAGGGGTTATCTACGGGCAATCAGCCCCAGCATTTT.

The chain joins TRBV6-5 to TRBJ2-7; the match to TRBD1 covers 8 bases. With V trimmed by 8 bases and J by 2 bases, 2 bases remained unmatched. CDR3 length: 12 amino acids. Per germline, CDR1 MNHEY and CDR2 SVGAGI. CDR3 nucleotide sequence: TGTGCCAGCGGACAGGGACCCTACGAGCAGTACTTC. Protein sequence: CASGQGPYEQYF.

The chain couples TRBV5-6 to TRBJ2-5, with a tentative D call TRBD2 (5 bases). Trimming pared 5 bases from V and 4 bases from J, leaving 18 bases between. The CDR3 is 15 residues long. CDR1 and CDR2 from the germline V gene are SGHDT and YYEEEE. The CDR3, as DNA: TGTGCCAGCAGTTCCCCAGCTAGAGAGGGAGAGACCCAGTACTTC. Amino acid sequence: CASSSPAREGETQYF.

This clone was seen more than once but under ten times. The J gene is TRBJ2-7, the V gene TRBV4-1; TRBD1 matches at 10 bases. J gave up 6 bases and V 8 bases, and 10 bases lay outside the gene matches. The CDR3 is made up of 14 amino acids. Germline values: CDR1 MGHRA, CDR2 YSYEKL. The CDR3 is CASRNSGTGAEQYF. The CDR3 DNA reads as TGCGCCAGCCGAAACTCCGGGACAGGGGCCGAGCAGTACTTC.

The J gene is TRBJ2-2, the V gene TRBV2; unclear D gene. The CDR3 covers 13 residues. Germline-derived CDR1 and CDR2 are SNHLY and FYNNEI. The V end lost 1 base, the J end lost 5 bases, and 5 bases lay between the germline ends. The CDR3 sequence: CASSEVPTGELFF. CDR3 nucleotides: TGTGCCAGCAGTGAAGTCCCAACCGGGGAGCTGTTTTTT.

The chain links TRBV4-1 to TRBJ2-5, with 10 bases that match TRBD2. This CDR3 contains 17 residues. With 1 base clipped from V and 1 base from J, the junction kept 6 bases outside the gene matches. Per the germline V gene, CDR1 is MGHRA and CDR2 is YSYEKL. CDR3 protein: CASSQGSASGGQETQYF. As DNA, the CDR3 is TGCGCCAGCAGCCAAGGTTCGGCTAGCGGGGGCCAAGAGACCCAGTACTTC.

The gene calls are TRBV27 and TRBJ2-7, with 13 nucleotides matching TRBD2. V lost 8 bases to trimming and J lost 5 bases; unmatched junction nucleotides: 6. The CDR3 contains 14 residues. CDR1 is MNHEY and CDR2 is SMNVEV in the germline V gene (reference sequence). The CDR3 bases are TGTGCCAGCCGACTAGCGGGGGGAGGGAACGAGCAGTACTTC. Its translation: CASRLAGGGNEQYF.

The chain recombines TRBV30 with TRBJ1-1, with 7 bases aligning to TRBD1. This CDR3 contains 12 residues. Per germline, CDR1 GTSNPN and CDR2 SVGIG (reference sequence). V lost 4 bases and J lost 3; bases outside the gene matches: 2. The DNA of the CDR3 is TGTGCCTGGAAGACAGGGTACACTGAAGCTTTCTTT. Translated: CAWKTGYTEAFF.

The V and J genes are TRBV11-2 and TRBJ1-2; weak D call: TRBD1 (6 bases). V lost 2 bases, J lost 6 bases, and 10 bases lay in between. The CDR3 sequence is 13 residues long. The germline CDR1 and CDR2 sequences are SGHAT and FQNNGV. CDR3 region: CASSLYRENGYTF. The CDR3, as DNA: TGTGCCAGCAGCTTATACAGGGAAAATGGCTACACCTTC. Supplemented by reference TRBV11-2 and TRBJ1-2, the full variable domain reads EAGVAQSPRYKIIEKRQSVAFWCNPISGHATLYWYQQILGQGPKLLIQFQNNGVVDDSQLPKDRFSAERLKGVDSTLKIQPAKLEDSAVYLCASSLYRENGYTFGSGTRLTVV.

This CDR3 is CASSVGTGGYTF. CDR3 DNA: TGTGCCAGCAGTGTCGGGACAGGTGGCTACACCTTC. The gene calls are TRBV12-3 or TRBV12-4 and TRBJ1-2, with 8 bases fitting TRBD1. J was trimmed by 7 bases and V by 5 bases; bases with no gene match: 3. This CDR3 region has 12 residues.

A few counts support this clone. The CDR3 here is CASSLDQGSGYGYTF. CDR3 DNA sequence: TGTGCCAGCAGCTTAGATCAGGGGTCAGGATATGGCTACACCTTC. This chain connects TRBV7-6 to TRBJ1-2, with D possibly TRBD1 on 6 matching bases. The CDR3 spans 15 residues. Trimming cost V 1 base and J 5 bases, with 14 bases left between them. Germline loops: CDR1 SGHVS, CDR2 FNYEAQ.

This clone has only one observation. The rearrangement links TRBV7-2 to TRBJ1-4; 7 bases match TRBD1. Per the germline V gene, CDR1 is SGHTA and CDR2 is FQGNSA. V lost 1 base to trimming and J lost 5 bases; unmatched junction nucleotides: 10. This CDR3 region has 17 residues. The CDR3 region has the DNA TGTGCCAGCAGCTTAGGTCGAGACAGGGTAGGGAATGAAAAACTGTTTTTT. Residues: CASSLGRDRVGNEKLFF.

This chain joins TRBV3-1 (or the pseudogene TRBV3-2) and TRBJ1-2, with TRBD1 identical over 9 bases. Germline assignment: CDR1 LGHDT and CDR2 YNNKEL (reference sequence). The CDR3 runs 14 residues. The trim removed 4 bases at V and 3 bases at J, leaving 3 bases unmatched. In DNA form, the CDR3 reads TGTGCCAGCAGCCTGGGACAGGGCGACTATGGCTACACCTTC. It yields the protein CASSLGQGDYGYTF.

The J gene is TRBJ2-3, the V gene TRBV12-5; 9 positions agree with TRBD2. This CDR3 has 19 amino acids. The trim removed 3 bases at V and 5 bases at J, leaving 18 bases unmatched. Germline V gene data show CDR1 as LGHNT and CDR2 as FRNRAP. The CDR3 nucleotides read TGTGCTAGTGGTTTCCGTACTATTAGGCTAGCGGGGAGGCGAGATACGCAGTATTTT. Its protein product is CASGFRTIRLAGRRDTQYF.

The chain couples TRBV14 to TRBJ1-2; D gene uncertain. This CDR3 has 13 residues. V shed 1 base and J shed 7 bases, with 10 bases lying between them. Germline V lookup: CDR1 SGHDN, CDR2 FVKESK. In DNA form, the CDR3 reads TGTGCCAGCAGCCAAGTCACGTCGAGTGGCTACACCTTC. As protein: CASSQVTSSGYTF. Full variable domain (remainder filled in from reference TRBV14 and TRBJ1-2): EAGVTQFPSHSVIEKGQTVTLRCDPISGHDNLYWYRRVMGKEIKFLLHFVKESKQDESGMPNNRFLAERTGGTYSTLKVQPAELEDSGVYFCASSQVTSSGYTFGSGTRLTVV.

CDR3 bases: TGTGCCACCAGCAGAGGAGGACATTTCCAAGAGACCCAGTACTTC. Translated, it gives CATSRGGHFQETQYF. The V gene is TRBV15, the J gene TRBJ2-5; weak D call: TRBD1 (5 bases). V shed 1 base and J shed 1 base, with 10 bases lying between them. The CDR3 has 15 residues. The V gene's germline CDR1 is LNHNV and CDR2 YYDKDF (reference sequence).

J is TRBJ1-1 and V is TRBV20-1; TRBD1 aligns across 7 bases. V lost 1 base and J lost 7; bases outside the gene matches: 0. Germline V lookup: CDR1 DFQATT, CDR2 SNEGSKA (reference sequence). The CDR3 runs to 11 residues. The CDR3 DNA sequence: TGCAGTGCTAGAGGGGACAGTGAAGCTTTCTTT. This codes for CSARGDSEAFF.

V and J are TRBV19 and TRBJ2-1; D is possibly TRBD1 (9 bases). V lost 11 bases, J lost 1 base, and 27 bases lay in between. This CDR3 has 18 residues. Per germline, CDR1 LNHDA and CDR2 SQIVND (reference sequence). The CDR3 nucleotides are TGTGCCCCTGGTTGGCGGGGGGACAGGGAGGGGTCCTACAATGAGCAGTTCTTC. Encoded protein: CAPGWRGDREGSYNEQFF.